This T cell receptor beta chain came from a study of CD8 T cells in ankylosing spondylitis. Study-wide points: The authors reported significant enrichment of disease-linked clones in matched ankylosing spondylitis synovial fluid. Disease-linked clones were CD8+ and relatively rare in peripheral blood.

Regarding this clonotype: Its cognate antigen is unknown.

Germline assignment: CDR1 SGHTA and CDR2 FQGNSA. V lost 5 bases to trimming and J lost 6 bases, with 10 bases between them. The CDR3 has 12 residues. TCRdb re-analysed the 5' RACE reads in MiXCR, keeping a single row per CDR3 protein. This sample carries hundreds of thousands of distinct CDR3 sequences, 20% to 30% of them seen once, and the ten largest clones take about 6.2%. The sample taken for sequencing was blood, either unsorted or a sorted T cell fraction (not recorded which). The TCR sequence derives from a male donor with ankylosing spondylitis or in good health (not recorded which). The V call is TRBV7-2, the J call TRBJ2-5; D is perhaps TRBD1 or TRBD2 (5 bases each). The CDR3 bases are TGTGCCAGCAGCCCTCCGGGGCAGACCCAGTACTTC. Amino acid sequence: CASSPPGQTQYF.